The rows below give T cell receptor beta chains drawn from one sample of a study of cytomegalovirus exposure and HLA in healthy donors. Assay used: immunoSEQ multiplex PCR; TCRdb lists only in-frame clones, some missing. Among 65,000 to 70,000 clones listed, around 77% were seen once. The material sequenced was PBMCs. Receptor source: a man between 45 and 60 years old in good health and CMV-seronegative. Both conserved end residues are part of each CDR3. The D gene is left open where the match is weak. Rows give clone size only sometimes, using once, few, many, or a class for an expanded clone.

>TRBV28|NA|TRBJ2-7|TRBD2
TGTGCCAGCAGTTCGCTTGGGACTAGGACTCTTGGCGACGAGCAGTACTTC
CASSSLGTRTLGDEQYF
>TRBV29-1|NA|TRBJ2-7|NA
TGCAGCGTTCAGAAGGGGGCCTACGAGCAGTACTTC
CSVQKGAYEQYF
>TRBV6-5|NA|TRBJ2-1|TRBD1
TGTGCCAGCATCGGACAGGGATATCATGAGCAGTTCTTC
CASIGQGYHEQFF
>TRBV28|few|TRBJ2-2|TRBD1
TGTGCCAGCAGTACTCCGGGACAGGGGACCGGGGAGCTGTTTTTT
CASSTPGQGTGELFF
>TRBV6-1|NA|TRBJ1-2|TRBD1
TGTGCCAGCAGGACAGGGAAAGAGGGCTACACCTTC
CASRTGKEGYTF
>TRBV2|NA|TRBJ2-1|TRBD1
TGTGCCAGCAGCGAGACGACAGGGGGTCCCCACAATGAGCAGTTCTTC
CASSETTGGPHNEQFF
>TRBV6-5|NA|TRBJ2-2|TRBD1
TGTGCCAGCACCAGACAGGGGGTCGGCACCGGGGAGCTGTTTTTT
CASTRQGVGTGELFF
>TRBV7-8|NA|TRBJ1-5|NA
TGTGCCAGCAGCTTAGCGCAGGGGAACAATCAGCCCCAGCATTTT
CASSLAQGNNQPQHF
>TRBV5-1|NA|TRBJ2-1|NA
TGCGCCAGCAGCTACGGCACCAAGGCTAGCACTGAGCAGTTCTTC
CASSYGTKASTEQFF
>TRBV27|NA|TRBJ2-1|TRBD2
TGTGCCAGCAGCCTCCTGGCGGGGGGAGAAAATGAGCAGTTCTTC
CASSLLAGGENEQFF
>TRBV6-1|once|TRBJ2-7|NA
TGTGCCAGCAGTGAAGCCCCAGTTTACGAGCAGTACTTC
CASSEAPVYEQYF
>TRBV6-5|NA|TRBJ2-3|NA
TGTGCCAGCAGTTATGGTGTTCAAGCGGATACGCAGTATTTT
CASSYGVQADTQYF
>TRBV7-6|NA|TRBJ1-2|NA
TGTGCCAGCAACAACAGGGCGGCTGAAGGCTACACCTTC
CASNNRAAEGYTF
>TRBV29-1|NA|TRBJ2-1|TRBD1
TGCAGCGTTGAAGAGTGGACAGGGACAAATGAGCAGTTCTTC
CSVEEWTGTNEQFF
>TRBV10-1|NA|TRBJ2-1|TRBD2
TGCGCCAGCAGTGACGGAAAAATAGCGGGGTTTTACAATGAGCAGTTCTTC
CASSDGKIAGFYNEQFF
>TRBV6-6|few|TRBJ2-3|TRBD2
TGTGCCAGCAGTCAAAGACTAGCGGTGTATACGCAGTATTTT
CASSQRLAVYTQYF
>TRBV4-3|NA|TRBJ1-1|NA
TGCGCCAGCAGCACTGACAGGAACACTGAAGCTTTCTTT
CASSTDRNTEAFF
>TRBV29-1|NA|TRBJ1-1|TRBD1
TGCAGCGTTGAAGAGAGTCAGGGGGATCGGAACACTGAAGCTTTCTTT
CSVEESQGDRNTEAFF
>TRBV6-5|NA|TRBJ1-2|NA
TGTGCCAGCAGTTACTCGGCATCCAGGGGCTACACCTTC
CASSYSASRGYTF
>TRBV4-1|NA|TRBJ2-3|NA
TGCGCCAGCAGCCAAGATATGAGCGGAAGCACAGATACGCAGTATTTT
CASSQDMSGSTDTQYF
>TRBV6-5|few|TRBJ2-1|NA
TGTGCCAGCAGTTACTCGTCCGGGAATGAGCAGTTCTTC
CASSYSSGNEQFF
>TRBV7-3|NA|TRBJ2-7|TRBD2
TGTGCCAGCAGCTTAGGACTAGCGGGGTCATACGAGCAGTACTTC
CASSLGLAGSYEQYF
>TRBV10-2|once|TRBJ2-1|NA
TGCGCCAGCAGCACAGGGTGGGATTACAATGAGCAGTTCTTC
CASSTGWDYNEQFF
>TRBV2|NA|TRBJ1-4|NA
TGTGCCAGCGGGCAAGATGAAAAACTGTTTTTT
CASGQDEKLFF
>TRBV27|NA|TRBJ1-2|TRBD1
TGTGCCAGCAGCACTCAGGGGGCATATGGCTACACCTTC
CASSTQGAYGYTF
>TRBV28|NA|TRBJ2-3|TRBD2
TGTGCCAGCAGCTTAGGACTAGCGGGACAGACCACAGATACGCAGTATTTT
CASSLGLAGQTTDTQYF
>TRBV6-5|NA|TRBJ2-3|TRBD1
TGTGCCAGCAGTTACTCGACAGGGGCAACAGATACGCAGTATTTT
CASSYSTGATDTQYF
>TRBV28|NA|TRBJ2-7|NA
TGTGCCAGCACCTCTGCGGGTTACGAGCAGTACTTC
CASTSAGYEQYF
>TRBV5-1|NA|TRBJ2-5|TRBD1
TGCGCCAGCAGCTGGGGACAGAGGAACCAAGAGACCCAGTACTTC
CASSWGQRNQETQYF
>TRBV12-5|few|TRBJ1-3|NA
TGTGCTAGTGGTTTCCGAAGGACAGAGTTAATTTCGACTGGAAACACCATATATTTT
CASGFRRTELISTGNTIYF
>TRBV5-6|NA|TRBJ1-6|NA
TGTGCCAGCAGCTTTTCGGGATATAATTCACCCCTCCACTTT
CASSFSGYNSPLHF
>TRBV27|NA|TRBJ2-7|TRBD1
TGTGCCAGCAGTTTATTACAGGGGGCCATCGAGCAGTACTTC
CASSLLQGAIEQYF
>TRBV27|NA|TRBJ2-1|TRBD2
TGTGCCAGCAGTCCCGGAGTAGCGGGGTACAATGAGCAGTTCTTC
CASSPGVAGYNEQFF
>TRBV7-9|many|TRBJ2-7|NA
TGTGCCAGCAGCCCGCGCGGGCCCCTAGACGAGCAGTACTTC
CASSPRGPLDEQYF
>TRBV5-1|NA|TRBJ2-1|NA
TGCGCCAGTAAAACCCTTGGACACTCGAGCTTGACGGTGCAGTTCTTC
CASKTLGHSSLTVQFF
>TRBV28|medium-sized|TRBJ2-5|TRBD1
TGTGCCAGCAGGTCGACAGGGGAGGTAGAGACCCAGTACTTC
CASRSTGEVETQYF
>TRBV7-6|few|TRBJ2-7|NA
TGTGCCAGCAGTCTAGAGCGGTACCACGAGCAGTACTTC
CASSLERYHEQYF